The T cell receptor (beta chain) under discussion was sequenced for a study of blood T cell repertoires in COVID-19. With 2 bases removed from V and 3 bases from J, the gap between germline ends came to 16 bases. The V gene's germline CDR1 is MNHEY and CDR2 SVGAGI. The CDR3 covers 16 residues. The table lists this clone with a count of one. Libraries were prepared by immunoSEQ multiplex PCR; TCRdb keeps only in-frame clonotypes and omits some of them. Of 120,000 or so clones in the sample, 85% to 90% were seen once. The specimen sequenced was peripheral blood. J is TRBJ1-1 and V is TRBV6-5, with no clear D. The receptor's source is a woman between 50 and 59 years old with active or convalescent COVID-19. The CDR3 protein is CASSYPEGSRHTEAFF. CDR3 DNA: TGTGCCAGCAGTTACCCGGAGGGATCTCGGCACACTGAAGCTTTCTTT.